This entry lists 14 T cell receptor beta chains sequenced from one sample in a study of blood T cell repertoires in COVID-19. The data were produced by immunoSEQ multiplex PCR, yet TCRdb's version contains in-frame clones alone and is incomplete. The table has hundreds of thousands of clones, approximately 87% seen once. What was sequenced was PBMCs or T cells enriched from blood (not recorded which). The origin of the receptors is a man aged 35-49 years in a cohort exposed to, infected with or recovered from COVID-19 (not recorded which).

The V call is TRBV6-5, the J call TRBJ2-5, with unresolved D. This CDR3 has 14 residues. V lost 1 base and J 1 base, leaving 7 bases between the germline ends. The germline V gene has CDR1 MNHEY and CDR2 SVGAGI. Written as DNA, the CDR3 is TGTGCCAGCAGTTACTGGCAGGCCCAAGAGACCCAGTACTTC. Its translation: CASSYWQAQETQYF.

J is TRBJ2-3 and V is TRBV5-4; possible D gene TRBD2, 6 bases. Germline-derived CDR1 and CDR2 are SGHNT and YYREEE (reference sequence). Trimming removed 2 bases at V and 0 bases at J, with 22 bases between. The CDR3 runs to 19 residues. CDR3 in amino acids: CASSLLLSGGAFSTDTQYF. In nucleotides, the CDR3 is TGTGCCAGCAGCTTACTACTCTCTGGCGGGGCTTTTAGCACAGATACGCAGTATTTT.

The chain uses TRBV5-4 and TRBJ2-2; TRBD2 matches 11 bases. V shed 5 bases, J shed 5 bases, and the junction held 11 bases outside the gene matches. This CDR3 spans 17 amino acids. Germline lookup yields CDR1 SGHNT and CDR2 YYREEE (reference sequence). CDR3 DNA sequence: TGTGCCAGCAGTTTTCTTACTAGCGGGAGAAGGACCGGGGAGCTGTTTTTT. Protein: CASSFLTSGRRTGELFF.

The chain combines TRBV11-2 with TRBJ1-4, with TRBD1 identical over 7 bases. The CDR3 length is 14 residues. The germline V gene encodes CDR1 SGHAT and CDR2 FQNNGV. J lost 8 bases, V lost 5 bases, and 8 bases had no gene match. CDR3 in DNA: TGTGCCAGCAGCCGGGGACAGATTGGAGAAAAACTGTTTTTT. Translating it yields CASSRGQIGEKLFF.

The chain employs TRBV18 and TRBJ1-3; D remains unclear. Germline V gene data show CDR1 as KGHSH and CDR2 as LQKENI. V was trimmed by 0 bases and J by 2 bases, leaving 5 bases between them. The CDR3 contains 14 residues. The CDR3 here is CASSPPATGNTIYF. CDR3 sequence (DNA): TGTGCCAGCTCACCACCTGCTACTGGAAACACCATATATTTT.

This chain links TRBV3-1 (or the pseudogene TRBV3-2) with TRBJ1-5; 7 positions agree with TRBD1. Germline V gene sequence: CDR1 LGHDT, CDR2 YNNKEL (reference sequence). The CDR3 spans 15 residues. J gave up 1 base and V 4 bases, and 4 bases lay outside the gene matches. DNA for the CDR3: TGTGCCAGCAGCCGAGCACAGGGGAGCAATCAGCCCCAGCATTTT. Protein product: CASSRAQGSNQPQHF.

The J gene is TRBJ1-1, the V gene TRBV5-4, with TRBD1 matching 9 bases. CDR1 and CDR2 from the germline V gene are SGHNT and YYREEE (reference sequence). This CDR3 is built from 16 residues. V dropped 5 bases and J dropped 5; count of bases not matched to a gene: 13. DNA for the CDR3: TGTGCCAGCAGTCGTCCCGGGACAGGGAGGGAGACTGAAGCTTTCTTT. Amino acid sequence: CASSRPGTGRETEAFF.

The V and J genes are TRBV5-1 and TRBJ1-4; D remains unclear. Germline CDR1 and CDR2: SGHRS and YFSETQ. The V and J ends lost 0 bases and 3 bases respectively, with 9 bases between them. The CDR3 sequence is 15 residues long. CDR3 sequence: CASSLANPANEKLFF. As DNA, the CDR3 is TGCGCCAGCAGCTTGGCGAACCCAGCTAATGAAAAACTGTTTTTT.

This chain joins TRBV2 and TRBJ2-1; TRBD1 is a possible D gene (5 bases). Germline CDR1 reads SNHLY; CDR2 reads FYNNEI. This CDR3 contains 16 residues. V was cut by 4 bases and J by 0 bases, with 13 bases left in between. The DNA of the CDR3 is TGTGCCAGCAGTGGCAACAGGTGGTCCTCCTACAATGAGCAGTTCTTC. Amino acid sequence: CASSGNRWSSYNEQFF.

This rearrangement joins TRBV28 to TRBJ2-7; the D gene is possibly TRBD2 (6 bases). V was cut by 5 bases and J by 2 bases, with 13 bases left in between. Germline CDR1 is MDHEN and CDR2 is SYDVKM. The CDR3 is 14 residues long. CDR3 in amino acids: CASSPAWGAYEQYF. CDR3 DNA sequence: TGTGCCAGCAGTCCAGCCTGGGGGGCCTACGAGCAGTACTTC.

The chain employs TRBV9 and TRBJ2-1, with D perhaps matching TRBD2 (5 bases). Germline CDR1 SGDLS, CDR2 YYNGEE. This CDR3 is built from 15 residues. V dropped 6 bases and J dropped 0 bases, with 13 bases sitting between them. In DNA form, the CDR3 reads TGTGCCAGCACCCGTTTAGCGAGCTCCTACAATGAGCAGTTCTTC. Translation: CASTRLASSYNEQFF.

In this sample, this clone turned up once. The CDR3 reads CASSITGILMTEAFF. Here the CDR3 DNA reads TGTGCCAGCAGTATTACAGGGATATTGATGACTGAAGCTTTCTTT. The J gene is TRBJ1-1, the V gene TRBV28, with TRBD1 as a possible D gene (6 bases). CDR1 and CDR2 (germline): MDHEN, SYDVKM. V lost 5 bases to trimming and J lost 5 bases, with 18 bases between them. The CDR3 length is 15 residues.

J is TRBJ2-2 and V is TRBV5-1; 11 positions agree with TRBD2. V shed 5 bases and J 4 bases; nucleotides not matched to a gene: 10. CDR1 is SGHRS, CDR2 YFSETQ, per germline. CDR3 size: 17 residues. Written as DNA, the CDR3 is TGCGCCAGCAGTTACTCTAGCGGGAGGCCGGTCACCGGGGAGCTGTTTTTT. Its translation is CASSYSSGRPVTGELFF.

The chain combines TRBV3-1 (or the pseudogene TRBV3-2) with TRBJ2-7; the D gene is possibly TRBD1 (6 bases). Germline assignment: CDR1 LGHDT and CDR2 YNNKEL (reference sequence). V lost 2 bases to trimming and J lost 3 bases, with 8 bases between them. This CDR3 is built from 13 residues. The CDR3 spells CASSQMTGYEQYF. The CDR3 DNA reads TGTGCCAGCAGCCAAATGACAGGCTACGAGCAGTACTTC.